This T cell receptor beta chain was identified during a study of radiation and T cells in renal cell carcinoma. Trimming cost V 1 base and J 2 bases; bases outside gene matches: 12. Germline V gene data show CDR1 as SNHLY and CDR2 as FYNNEI. The CDR3 runs 20 residues. Assay used: immunoSEQ multiplex PCR; TCRdb lists only in-frame clones, some missing. The table records around 60,000 clones, roughly four fifths of them present only once. Time point: blood 2 weeks post-SBRT. Specified treatment: 15 Gy SBRT to primary tumor, nephrectomy 4 weeks later. This chain links TRBV2 with TRBJ2-1; TRBD2 matches at 12 bases. The sample here was blood, taken from a patient whose treatment included radiotherapy and nephrectomy. The clonotype was recovered from a man aged 60 to 75 with renal cell carcinoma. In DNA, the CDR3 is TGTGCCAGCAGTGAAGGGAAACTAGCGGGGGGCGTTCGAGCCTACAATGAGCAGTTCTTC. It is translated as CASSEGKLAGGVRAYNEQFF.